This TCR beta chain appears in the sequencing data of a study of response to subunit inactivated influenza vaccine. General study findings and limits: Few additional T cells are recruited per seasonal influenza vaccination, authors suggested.

This clonotype was seen only a few times. Its matching antigen is unknown. Each CDR3 protein gets one entry after TCRdb re-called the RT-PCR reads with MiXCR. Here the sample spans some 520,000 distinct CDR3 sequences, 16% being singletons. CDR3 length equals 13 residues. Looked up from germline, CDR1 is LNHDA and CDR2 is SQIVND (reference sequence). Trimming shortened V by 3 bases and J by 5 bases, and 9 bases separated the two germline ends. The sequence was obtained from a man between 50 and 75 years old who received an inactivated influenza vaccine. The sample was CD4+ T cells sorted from PBMCs, taken less than 30 months after vaccination. The chain joins TRBV19 to TRBJ2-3; D not resolved. The CDR3 spells CASSIRRIDTQYF. CDR3 bases: TGTGCCAGTAGTATCCGACGGATAGATACGCAGTATTTT.